This T cell receptor (beta chain) originates from a study of OX40 agonist ivuxolimab in advanced cancers. Turning to the study itself: Earlier anti-PD-1, anti-PD-L1 or anti-CTLA-4 therapy was permitted; over 35% had received some.

Trimming pared 7 bases from V and 7 bases from J, leaving 13 bases between. This CDR3 spans 12 amino acids. CDR1 and CDR2 (germline): MNHNY, SVGAGI (reference sequence). Points from the study as a whole: The antigen specificity of the peripheral T cells (those that were expanded) was not determined. Expanded clones were, on average, more numerous among CD8+ T cells than CD4+.

Concerning this clone itself: Its antigen is still unknown.

Here immunoSEQ multiplex PCR was the method, and the copy in TCRdb shows in-frame clones only, minus some. This sample has 49,000 or so clones; 65% to 90% occur once, and the top ten carry roughly 2.5%. The chain carries TRBV6-6 and TRBJ1-2, with no clear D. Sequenced material: CD4+ or CD8+ T cells sorted from blood, taken in a trial of the OX40 agonist ivuxolimab. The TCR was taken from an adult with an advanced solid tumor such as melanoma, head and neck, liver or kidney cancer. The CDR3, as DNA: TGTGCCAGCACAAAAGACGGGGTTGGCTACACCTTC. It yields the protein CASTKDGVGYTF.